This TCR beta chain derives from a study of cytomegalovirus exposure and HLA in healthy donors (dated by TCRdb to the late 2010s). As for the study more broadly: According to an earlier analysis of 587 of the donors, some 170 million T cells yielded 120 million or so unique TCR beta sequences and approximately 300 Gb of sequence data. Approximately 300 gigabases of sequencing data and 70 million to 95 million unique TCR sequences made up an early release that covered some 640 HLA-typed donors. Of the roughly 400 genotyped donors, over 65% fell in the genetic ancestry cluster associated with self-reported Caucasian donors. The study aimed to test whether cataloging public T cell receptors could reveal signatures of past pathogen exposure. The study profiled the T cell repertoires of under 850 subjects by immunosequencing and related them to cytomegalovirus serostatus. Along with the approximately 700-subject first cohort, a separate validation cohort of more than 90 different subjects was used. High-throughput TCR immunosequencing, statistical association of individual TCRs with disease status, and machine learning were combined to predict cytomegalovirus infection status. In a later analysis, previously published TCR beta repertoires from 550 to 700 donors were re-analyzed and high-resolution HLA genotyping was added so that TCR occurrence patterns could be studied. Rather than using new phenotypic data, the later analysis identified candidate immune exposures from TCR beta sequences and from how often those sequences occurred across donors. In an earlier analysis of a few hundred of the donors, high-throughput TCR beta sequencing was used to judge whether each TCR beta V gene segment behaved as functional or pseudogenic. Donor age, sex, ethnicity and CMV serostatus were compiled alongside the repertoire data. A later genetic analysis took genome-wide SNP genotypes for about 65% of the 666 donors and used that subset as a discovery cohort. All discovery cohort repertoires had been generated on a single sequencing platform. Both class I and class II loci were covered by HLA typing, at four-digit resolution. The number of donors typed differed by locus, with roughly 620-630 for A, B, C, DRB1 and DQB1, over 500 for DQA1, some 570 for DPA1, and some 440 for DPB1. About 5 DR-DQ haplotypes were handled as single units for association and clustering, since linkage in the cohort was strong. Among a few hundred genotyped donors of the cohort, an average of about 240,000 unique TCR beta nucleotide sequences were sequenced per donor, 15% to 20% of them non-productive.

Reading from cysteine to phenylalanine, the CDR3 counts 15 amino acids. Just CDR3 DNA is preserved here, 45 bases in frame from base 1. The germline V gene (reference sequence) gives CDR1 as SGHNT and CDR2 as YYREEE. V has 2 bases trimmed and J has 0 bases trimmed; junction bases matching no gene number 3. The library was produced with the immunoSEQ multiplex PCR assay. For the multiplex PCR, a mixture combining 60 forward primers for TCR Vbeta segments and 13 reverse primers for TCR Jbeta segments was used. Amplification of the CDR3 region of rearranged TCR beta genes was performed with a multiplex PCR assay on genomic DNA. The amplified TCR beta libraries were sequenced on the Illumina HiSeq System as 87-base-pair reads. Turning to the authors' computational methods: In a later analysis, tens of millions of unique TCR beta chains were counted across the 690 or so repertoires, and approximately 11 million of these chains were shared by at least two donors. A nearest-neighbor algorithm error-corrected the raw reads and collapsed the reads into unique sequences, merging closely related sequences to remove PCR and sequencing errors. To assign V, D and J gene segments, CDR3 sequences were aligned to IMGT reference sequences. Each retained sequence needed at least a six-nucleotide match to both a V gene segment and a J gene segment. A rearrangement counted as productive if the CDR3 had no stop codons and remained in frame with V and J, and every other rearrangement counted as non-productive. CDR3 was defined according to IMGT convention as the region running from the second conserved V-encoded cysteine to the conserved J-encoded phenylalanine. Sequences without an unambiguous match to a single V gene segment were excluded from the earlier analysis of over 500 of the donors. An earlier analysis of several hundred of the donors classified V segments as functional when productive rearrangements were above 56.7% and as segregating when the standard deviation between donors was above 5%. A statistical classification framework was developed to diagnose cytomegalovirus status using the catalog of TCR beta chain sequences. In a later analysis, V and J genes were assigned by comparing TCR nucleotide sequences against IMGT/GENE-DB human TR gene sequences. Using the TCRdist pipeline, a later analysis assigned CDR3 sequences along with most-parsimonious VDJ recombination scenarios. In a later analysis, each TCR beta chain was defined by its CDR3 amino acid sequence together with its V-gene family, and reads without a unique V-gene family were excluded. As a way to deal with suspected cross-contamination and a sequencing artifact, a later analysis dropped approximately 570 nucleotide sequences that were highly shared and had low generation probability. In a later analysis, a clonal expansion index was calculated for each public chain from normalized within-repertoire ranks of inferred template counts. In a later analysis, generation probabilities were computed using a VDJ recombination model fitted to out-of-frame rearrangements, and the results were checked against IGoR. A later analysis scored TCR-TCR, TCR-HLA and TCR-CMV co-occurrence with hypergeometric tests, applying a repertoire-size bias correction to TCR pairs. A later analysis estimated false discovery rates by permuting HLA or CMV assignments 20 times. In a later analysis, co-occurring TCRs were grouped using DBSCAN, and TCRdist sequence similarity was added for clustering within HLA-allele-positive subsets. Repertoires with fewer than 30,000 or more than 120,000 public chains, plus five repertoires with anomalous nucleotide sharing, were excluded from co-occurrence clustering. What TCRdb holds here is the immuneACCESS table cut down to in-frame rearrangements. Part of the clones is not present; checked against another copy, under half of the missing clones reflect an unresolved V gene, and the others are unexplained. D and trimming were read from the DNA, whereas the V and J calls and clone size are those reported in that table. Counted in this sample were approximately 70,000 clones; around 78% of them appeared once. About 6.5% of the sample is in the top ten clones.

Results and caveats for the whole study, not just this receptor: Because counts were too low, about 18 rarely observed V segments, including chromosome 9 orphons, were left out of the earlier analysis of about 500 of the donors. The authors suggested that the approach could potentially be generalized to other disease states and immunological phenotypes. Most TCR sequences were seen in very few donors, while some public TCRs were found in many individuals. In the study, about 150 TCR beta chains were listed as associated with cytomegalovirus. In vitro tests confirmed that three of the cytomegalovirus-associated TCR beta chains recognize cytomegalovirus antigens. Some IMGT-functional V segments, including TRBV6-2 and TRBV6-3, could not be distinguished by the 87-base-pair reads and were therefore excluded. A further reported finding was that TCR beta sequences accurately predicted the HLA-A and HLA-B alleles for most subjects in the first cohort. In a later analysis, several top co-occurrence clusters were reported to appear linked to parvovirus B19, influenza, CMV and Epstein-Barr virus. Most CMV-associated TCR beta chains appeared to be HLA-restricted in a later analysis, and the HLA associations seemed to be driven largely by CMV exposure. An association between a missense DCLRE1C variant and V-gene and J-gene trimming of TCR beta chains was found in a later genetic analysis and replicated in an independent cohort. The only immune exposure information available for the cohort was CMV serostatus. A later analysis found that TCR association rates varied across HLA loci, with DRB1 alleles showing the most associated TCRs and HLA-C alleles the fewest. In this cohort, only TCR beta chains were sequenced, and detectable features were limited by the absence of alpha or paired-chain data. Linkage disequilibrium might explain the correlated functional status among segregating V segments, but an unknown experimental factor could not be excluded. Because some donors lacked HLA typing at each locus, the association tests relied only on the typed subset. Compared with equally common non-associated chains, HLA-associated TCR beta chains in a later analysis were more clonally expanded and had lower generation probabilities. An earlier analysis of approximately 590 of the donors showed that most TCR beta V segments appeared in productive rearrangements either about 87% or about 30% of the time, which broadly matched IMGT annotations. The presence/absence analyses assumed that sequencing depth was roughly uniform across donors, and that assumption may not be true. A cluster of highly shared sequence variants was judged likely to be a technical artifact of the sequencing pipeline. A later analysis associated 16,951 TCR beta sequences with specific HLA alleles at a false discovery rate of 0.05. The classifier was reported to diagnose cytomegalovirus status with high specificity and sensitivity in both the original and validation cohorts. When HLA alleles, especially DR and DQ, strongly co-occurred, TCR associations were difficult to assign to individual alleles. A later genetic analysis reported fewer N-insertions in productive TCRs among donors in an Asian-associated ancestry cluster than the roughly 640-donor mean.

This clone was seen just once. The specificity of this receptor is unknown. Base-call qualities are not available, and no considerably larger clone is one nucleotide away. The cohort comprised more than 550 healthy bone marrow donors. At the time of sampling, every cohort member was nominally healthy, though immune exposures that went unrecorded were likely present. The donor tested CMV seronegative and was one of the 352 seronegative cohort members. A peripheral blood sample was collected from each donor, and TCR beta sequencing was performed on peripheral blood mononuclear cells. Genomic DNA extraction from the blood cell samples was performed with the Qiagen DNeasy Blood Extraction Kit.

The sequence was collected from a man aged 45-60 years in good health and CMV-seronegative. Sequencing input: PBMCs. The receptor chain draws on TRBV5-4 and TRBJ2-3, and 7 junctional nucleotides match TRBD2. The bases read TGTGCCAGCAGCTTAGGCGGGGGTAGCACAGATACGCAGTATTTT. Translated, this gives CASSLGGGSTDTQYF. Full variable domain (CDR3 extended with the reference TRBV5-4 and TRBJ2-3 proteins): ETGVTQSPTHLIKTRGQQVTLRCSSQSGHNTVSWYQQALGQGPQFIFQYYREEENGRGNFPPRFSGLQFPNYSSELNVNALELDDSALYLCASSLGGGSTDTQYFGPGTRLTVL.